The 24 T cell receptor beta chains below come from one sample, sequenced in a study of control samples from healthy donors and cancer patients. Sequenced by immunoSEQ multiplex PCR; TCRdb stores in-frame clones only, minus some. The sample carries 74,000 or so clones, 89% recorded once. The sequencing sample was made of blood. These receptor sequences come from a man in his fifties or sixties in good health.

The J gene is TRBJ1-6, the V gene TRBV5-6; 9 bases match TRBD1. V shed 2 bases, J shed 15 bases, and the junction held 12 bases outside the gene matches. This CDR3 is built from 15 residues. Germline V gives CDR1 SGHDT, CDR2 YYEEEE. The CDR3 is CASSFIYRGQPVLHF. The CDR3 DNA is TGTGCCAGCAGCTTTATATACAGGGGGCAACCGGTCCTCCACTTT.

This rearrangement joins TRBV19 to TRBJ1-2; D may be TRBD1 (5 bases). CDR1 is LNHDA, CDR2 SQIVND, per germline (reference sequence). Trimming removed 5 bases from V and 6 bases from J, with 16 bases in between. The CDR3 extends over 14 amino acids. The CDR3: CASSGSGWEDGYTF. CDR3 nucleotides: TGTGCCAGTAGTGGATCAGGGTGGGAAGATGGCTACACCTTC.

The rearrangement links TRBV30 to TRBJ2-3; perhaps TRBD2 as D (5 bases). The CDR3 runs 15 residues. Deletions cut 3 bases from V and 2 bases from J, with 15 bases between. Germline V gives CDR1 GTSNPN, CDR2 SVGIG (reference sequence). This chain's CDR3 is CAWSASSSSTDTQYF. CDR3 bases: TGTGCCTGGAGCGCTAGCTCATCCTCCACAGATACGCAGTATTTT. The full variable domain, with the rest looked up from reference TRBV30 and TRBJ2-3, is SQTIHQWPATLVQPVGSPLSLECTVEGTSNPNLYWYRQAAGRGLQLLFYSVGIGQISSEVPQNLSASRPQDRQFILSSKKLLLSDSGFYLCAWSASSSSTDTQYFGPGTRLTVL.

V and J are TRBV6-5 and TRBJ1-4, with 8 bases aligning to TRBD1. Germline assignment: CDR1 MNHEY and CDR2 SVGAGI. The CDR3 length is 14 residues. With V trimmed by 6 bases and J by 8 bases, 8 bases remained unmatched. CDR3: CASSWTGRSEKLFF. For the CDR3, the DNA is TGTGCCAGCAGCTGGACAGGGAGGTCGGAAAAACTGTTTTTT.

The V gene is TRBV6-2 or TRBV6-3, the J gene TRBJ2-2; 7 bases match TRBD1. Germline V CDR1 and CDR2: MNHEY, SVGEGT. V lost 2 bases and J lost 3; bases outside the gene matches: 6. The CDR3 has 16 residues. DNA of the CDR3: TGTGCCAGCAGTTACGCCAGACAGGGATACACCGGGGAGCTGTTTTTT. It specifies CASSYARQGYTGELFF.

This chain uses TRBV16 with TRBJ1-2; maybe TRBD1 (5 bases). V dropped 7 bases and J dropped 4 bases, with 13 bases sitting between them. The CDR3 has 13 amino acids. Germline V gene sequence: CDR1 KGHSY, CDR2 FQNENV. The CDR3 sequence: CASTQGLGYGYTF. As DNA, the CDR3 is TGTGCCAGCACGCAGGGACTAGGCTATGGCTACACCTTC.

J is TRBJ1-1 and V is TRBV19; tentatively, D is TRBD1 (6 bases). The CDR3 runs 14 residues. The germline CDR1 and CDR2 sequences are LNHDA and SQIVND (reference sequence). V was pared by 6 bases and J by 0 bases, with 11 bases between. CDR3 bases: TGTGCCAGTAGACAGGGACTCATGAACACTGAAGCTTTCTTT. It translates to CASRQGLMNTEAFF.

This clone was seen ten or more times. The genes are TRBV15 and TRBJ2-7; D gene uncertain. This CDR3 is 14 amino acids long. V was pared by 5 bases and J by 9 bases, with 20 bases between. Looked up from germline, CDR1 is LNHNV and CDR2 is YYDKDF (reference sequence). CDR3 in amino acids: CATSPVLRSVGQYF. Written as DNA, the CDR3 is TGTGCCACCAGCCCCGTGTTGCGGTCGGTCGGGCAGTACTTC.

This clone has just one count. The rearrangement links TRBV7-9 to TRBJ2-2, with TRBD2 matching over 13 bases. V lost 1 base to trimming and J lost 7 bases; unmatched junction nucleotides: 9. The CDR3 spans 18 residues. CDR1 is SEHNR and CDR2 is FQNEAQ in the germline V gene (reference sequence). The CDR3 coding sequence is TGTGCCAGCAGCTTAGGTGGGACTAGCGGGGATTTCGTCGGGGAGCTGTTTTTT. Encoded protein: CASSLGGTSGDFVGELFF.

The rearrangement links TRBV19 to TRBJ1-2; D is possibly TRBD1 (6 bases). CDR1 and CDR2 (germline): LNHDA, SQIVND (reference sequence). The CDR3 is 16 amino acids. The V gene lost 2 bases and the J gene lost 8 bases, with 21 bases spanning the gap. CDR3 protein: CASSILAGQPKGGYTF. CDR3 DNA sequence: TGTGCCAGTAGTATACTGGCGGGACAACCTAAAGGGGGCTACACCTTC. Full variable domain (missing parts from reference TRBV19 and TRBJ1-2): DGGITQSPKYLFRKEGQNVTLSCEQNLNHDAMYWYRQDPGQGLRLIYYSQIVNDFQKGDIAEGYSVSREKKESFPLTVTSAQKNPTAFYLCASSILAGQPKGGYTFGSGTRLTVV.

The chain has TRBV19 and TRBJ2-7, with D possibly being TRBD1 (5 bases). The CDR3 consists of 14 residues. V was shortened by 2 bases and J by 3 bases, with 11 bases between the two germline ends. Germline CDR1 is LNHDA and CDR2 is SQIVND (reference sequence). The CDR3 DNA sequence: TGTGCCAGTAGTATACAGGGCTTAGGCTACGAGCAGTACTTC. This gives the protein CASSIQGLGYEQYF.

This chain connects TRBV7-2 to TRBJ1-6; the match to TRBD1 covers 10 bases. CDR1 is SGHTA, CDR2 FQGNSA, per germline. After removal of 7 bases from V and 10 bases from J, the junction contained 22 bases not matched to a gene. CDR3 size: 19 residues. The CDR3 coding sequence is TGTGCCAGCAACCTACCCCGGGACAGGGGTTCTTTCCCGGGATCACCCCTCCACTTT. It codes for CASNLPRDRGSFPGSPLHF.

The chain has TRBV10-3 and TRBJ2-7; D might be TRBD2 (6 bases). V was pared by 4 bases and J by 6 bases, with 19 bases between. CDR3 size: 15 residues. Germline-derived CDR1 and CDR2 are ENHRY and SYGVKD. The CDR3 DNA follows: TGTGCCATCAGTGTCCGGGAGCCTCCTCTTGGCGAGCAGTACTTC. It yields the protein CAISVREPPLGEQYF.

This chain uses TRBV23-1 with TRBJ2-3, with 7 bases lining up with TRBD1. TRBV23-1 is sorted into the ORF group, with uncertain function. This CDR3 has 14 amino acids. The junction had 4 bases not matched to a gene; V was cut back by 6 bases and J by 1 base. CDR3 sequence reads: CASSPDRRTDTQYF. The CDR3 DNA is TGCGCCAGCAGCCCGGACAGGCGCACAGATACGCAGTATTTT.

The DNA for the CDR3 is TGTGCCAGCAGTTTTAGCGGGGGGGCAAGTACGCAGTATTTT. Protein: CASSFSGGASTQYF. V gene TRBV27 combines with J gene TRBJ2-3; 11 nucleotides align to TRBD2. Germline V gene lookup returns CDR1 MNHEY and CDR2 SMNVEV (reference sequence). Trimming at V came to 3 bases and at J to 8 bases, leaving 4 bases not matched to a gene. This CDR3 is built from 14 residues.

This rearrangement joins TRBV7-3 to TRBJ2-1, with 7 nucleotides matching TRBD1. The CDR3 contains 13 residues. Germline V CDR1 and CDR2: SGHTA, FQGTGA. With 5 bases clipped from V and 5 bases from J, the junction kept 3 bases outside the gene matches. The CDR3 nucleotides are TGTGCCAGCAGCCGGACAGGCAACAATGAGCAGTTCTTC. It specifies CASSRTGNNEQFF.

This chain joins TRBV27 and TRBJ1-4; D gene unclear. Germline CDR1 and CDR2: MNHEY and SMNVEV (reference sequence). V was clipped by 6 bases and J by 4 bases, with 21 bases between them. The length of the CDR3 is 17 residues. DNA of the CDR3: TGTGCCAGCAGCCCTTTCGTCCGGGCGACGGGTAATGAAAAACTGTTTTTT. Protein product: CASSPFVRATGNEKLFF.

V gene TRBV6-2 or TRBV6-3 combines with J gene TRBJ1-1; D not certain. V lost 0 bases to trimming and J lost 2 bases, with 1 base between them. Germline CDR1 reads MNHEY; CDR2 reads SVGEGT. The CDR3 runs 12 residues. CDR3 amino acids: CASSYSNTEAFF. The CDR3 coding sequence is TGTGCCAGCAGTTACTCAAACACTGAAGCTTTCTTT.

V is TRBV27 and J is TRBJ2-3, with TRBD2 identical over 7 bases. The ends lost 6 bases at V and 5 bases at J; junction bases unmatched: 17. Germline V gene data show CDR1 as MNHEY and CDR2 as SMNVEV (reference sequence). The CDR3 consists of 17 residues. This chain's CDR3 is CASREKSGLRIRDTQYF. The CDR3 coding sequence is TGTGCCAGCAGGGAAAAGTCGGGACTAAGAATCAGAGATACGCAGTATTTT.

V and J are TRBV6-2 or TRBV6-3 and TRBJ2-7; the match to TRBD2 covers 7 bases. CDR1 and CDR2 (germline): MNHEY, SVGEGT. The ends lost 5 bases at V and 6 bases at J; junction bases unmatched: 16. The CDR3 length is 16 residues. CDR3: CASSPLGGTLGVEQYF. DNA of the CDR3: TGTGCCAGCAGTCCGTTGGGGGGGACGTTGGGTGTCGAGCAGTACTTC.

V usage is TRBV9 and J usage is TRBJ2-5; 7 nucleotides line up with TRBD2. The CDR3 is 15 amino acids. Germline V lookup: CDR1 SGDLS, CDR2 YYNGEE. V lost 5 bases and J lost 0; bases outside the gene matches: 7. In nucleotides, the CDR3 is TGTGCCAGCAGTAATAGCGGGCAAGACCAAGAGACCCAGTACTTC. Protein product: CASSNSGQDQETQYF.

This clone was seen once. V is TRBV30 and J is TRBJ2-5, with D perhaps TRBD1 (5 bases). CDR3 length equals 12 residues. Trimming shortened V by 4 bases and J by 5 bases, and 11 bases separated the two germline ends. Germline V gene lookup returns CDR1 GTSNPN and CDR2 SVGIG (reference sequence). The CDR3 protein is CAWIRDSETQYF. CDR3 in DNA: TGTGCCTGGATCAGGGATTCGGAGACCCAGTACTTC.

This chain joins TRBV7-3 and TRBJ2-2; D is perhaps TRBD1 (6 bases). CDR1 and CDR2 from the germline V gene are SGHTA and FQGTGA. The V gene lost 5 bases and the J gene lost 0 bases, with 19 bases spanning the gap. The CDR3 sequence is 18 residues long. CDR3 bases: TGTGCCAGCAGCCGACAAAAGCAGGCAGGGGCGAACACCGGGGAGCTGTTTTTT. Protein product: CASSRQKQAGANTGELFF.

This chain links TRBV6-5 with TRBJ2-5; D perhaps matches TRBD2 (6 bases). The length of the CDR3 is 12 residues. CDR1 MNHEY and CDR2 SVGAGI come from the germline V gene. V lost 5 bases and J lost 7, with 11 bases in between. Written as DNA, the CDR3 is TGTGCCAGCAGTCGGGGGACGGGGACCCAGTACTTC. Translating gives CASSRGTGTQYF.